One sample yielded the 19 T cell receptor beta chains listed below, sequenced in a study of blood T cell repertoires in COVID-19. Produced via immunoSEQ multiplex PCR; TCRdb's table is partial and in-frame only. Seen here are approximately 350,000 clones, approximately 91% observed once, and the top ten hold about 7%. The sample comprised peripheral blood. These receptors were taken from a woman aged 70-85 years with COVID-19, enrolled during active disease.

The table lists this clone with a few counts. The chain combines TRBV18 with TRBJ1-2, with 10 bases fitting TRBD1. The germline CDR1 and CDR2 sequences are KGHSH and LQKENI. Germline trimming cut 2 bases from V and 6 bases from J; bases unmatched to any gene: 6. The CDR3 has 15 amino acids. The CDR3 reads CASSPETGGANGYTF. The CDR3 nucleotides read TGTGCCAGCTCACCAGAGACAGGGGGCGCGAATGGCTACACCTTC.

CDR3 amino acids: CASSGDRGTGYTF. The CDR3 DNA reads TGCGCCAGCAGCGGGGACAGGGGGACTGGCTACACCTTC. V usage is TRBV5-1 and J usage is TRBJ1-2; TRBD1 matches at 11 bases. The germline V gene encodes CDR1 SGHRS and CDR2 YFSETQ. V was pared by 4 bases and J by 7 bases, with 3 bases of the junction left unmatched. CDR3 size: 13 residues.

The CDR3 reads CASRPRTGVNTEAFF. CDR3 DNA: TGTGCCAGCAGACCACGGACAGGGGTGAACACTGAAGCTTTCTTT. V is TRBV28 and J is TRBJ1-1; TRBD1 matches 9 bases. After removal of 6 bases from V and 0 bases from J, the junction contained 5 bases not matched to a gene. Germline values: CDR1 MDHEN, CDR2 SYDVKM. The CDR3 is 15 residues long.

The rearrangement links TRBV2 to TRBJ2-3; D might be TRBD2 (7 bases). Trimming took 6 bases from V and 0 from J, leaving 13 bases between them. Germline V gives CDR1 SNHLY, CDR2 FYNNEI. The CDR3 length is 15 residues. The CDR3 protein is CASRGGGLSTDTQYF. Written as DNA, the CDR3 is TGTGCCAGCAGAGGCGGGGGCCTCAGCACAGATACGCAGTATTTT.

The gene calls are TRBV28 and TRBJ1-2; 10 nucleotides agree with TRBD1. CDR1 and CDR2 from the germline V gene are MDHEN and SYDVKM. V shed 3 bases and J 4 bases; nucleotides not matched to a gene: 14. The CDR3 is 18 amino acids. CDR3 sequence reads: CASSFLRGQGPKAYGYTF. CDR3 nucleotide sequence: TGTGCCAGCAGTTTCCTCCGGGGACAGGGGCCAAAAGCCTATGGCTACACCTTC.

This chain links TRBV20-1 with TRBJ1-1, with no clear D. V was trimmed by 7 bases and J by 5 bases, leaving 8 bases between them. The V gene's germline CDR1 is DFQATT and CDR2 SNEGSKA (reference sequence). The CDR3 totals 10 residues. This CDR3 reads CSGAKTEAFF. In nucleotides, the CDR3 is TGCAGTGGGGCAAAGACTGAAGCTTTCTTT.

The chain carries TRBV6-6 and TRBJ1-5; 11 bases agree with TRBD1. CDR1 MNHNY and CDR2 SVGAGI come from the germline V gene (reference sequence). CDR3 length: 13 residues. J was trimmed by 7 bases and V by 7 bases; bases with no gene match: 3. The CDR3 nucleotides are TGTGCCAGCACCCGGGACAGGGGGCAGCCCCAGCATTTT. It is translated as CASTRDRGQPQHF.

CDR3 sequence (DNA): TGCGCCAGCAGCGGGGGCAGAACCTACGAGCAGTACTTC. Its translation is CASSGGRTYEQYF. The chain couples TRBV5-1 to TRBJ2-7, with D possibly matching TRBD1 (6 bases). The CDR3 length is 13 residues. Germline V gene sequence: CDR1 SGHRS, CDR2 YFSETQ. The V and J ends lost 4 bases and 2 bases respectively, with 10 bases between them.

The chain couples TRBV27 to TRBJ1-4, with D possibly being TRBD1 (6 bases). Per the germline V gene, CDR1 is MNHEY and CDR2 is SMNVEV (reference sequence). This CDR3 comprises 14 residues. V was cut by 6 bases and J by 4 bases, with 12 bases left in between. DNA of the CDR3: TGTGCCAGCAGGTTAAGGGGGGGTAATGAAAAACTGTTTTTT. Its translation: CASRLRGGNEKLFF.

V usage is TRBV2 and J usage is TRBJ1-4; D is ambiguous. Germline values: CDR1 SNHLY, CDR2 FYNNEI. This CDR3 region has 15 residues. With 2 bases removed from V and 14 bases from J, the gap between germline ends came to 21 bases. CDR3: CASSESSGRGRWLFF. The CDR3 bases are TGTGCCAGCAGTGAATCGTCTGGCCGAGGGAGATGGCTGTTTTTT. Together with reference TRBV2 and TRBJ1-4, the CDR3 gives the full variable domain: EPEVTQTPSHQVTQMGQEVILRCVPISNHLYFYWYRQILGQKVEFLVSFYNNEISEKSEIFDDQFSVERPDGSNFTLKIRSTKLEDSAMYFCASSESSGRGRWLFFGSGTQLSVL.

This clone was seen a single time. Distinct nucleotide sequences in the sample also encode this CDR3. V and J are TRBV5-6 and TRBJ1-1; 10 bases are shared with TRBD1. The length of the CDR3 is 14 residues. V was clipped by 2 bases and J by 5 bases; unmatched bases: 3. Germline V gene sequence: CDR1 SGHDT, CDR2 YYEEEE. The CDR3 nucleotides read TGTGCCAGCAGCTTAGGACAGGGGGGGACTGAAGCTTTCTTT. It codes for CASSLGQGGTEAFF.

V is TRBV7-9 and J is TRBJ1-2; TRBD1 agrees at 7 bases. With V trimmed by 5 bases and J by 1 base, 7 bases remained unmatched. The CDR3 is made up of 15 amino acids. CDR1 SEHNR and CDR2 FQNEAQ come from the germline V gene (reference sequence). The CDR3 here is CASSLGDRLNYGYTF. The DNA of the CDR3 is TGTGCCAGCAGCCTTGGGGACAGACTTAACTATGGCTACACCTTC.

V usage is TRBV12-5 and J usage is TRBJ1-5, with D possibly being TRBD1 (6 bases). Per germline, CDR1 LGHNT and CDR2 FRNRAP. V was cut by 6 bases and J by 3 bases, with 21 bases left in between. This CDR3 spans 17 amino acids. CDR3 region: CASGPIGGPRHNQPQHF. CDR3 nucleotides: TGTGCTAGTGGCCCAATAGGGGGACCTAGACACAATCAGCCCCAGCATTTT.

In its sample, this clone was seen once. This chain joins TRBV9 and TRBJ2-7; 8 nucleotides align to TRBD2. In germline, CDR1 is SGDLS, CDR2 YYNGEE. The CDR3 length is 15 residues. V lost 3 bases to trimming and J lost 2 bases; unmatched junction nucleotides: 7. The CDR3 nucleotides read TGTGCCAGCAGCGCGACGGCGGGGGGCCCCTACGAGCAGTACTTC. This codes for CASSATAGGPYEQYF.

This chain uses TRBV4-3 with TRBJ1-5; weak D call: TRBD1 (5 bases). The CDR3 consists of 16 residues. Germline lookup yields CDR1 LGHNA and CDR2 YSLEER. The V and J ends lost 0 bases and 5 bases respectively, with 14 bases between them. The CDR3 DNA reads TGCGCCAGCAGCCAAGAATATGGGCAGGGATATCAGCCCCAGCATTTT. Translated, it gives CASSQEYGQGYQPQHF.

This clone occurred once. The rearrangement uses TRBV5-1 and TRBJ1-1; D gene uncertain. The germline gives CDR1 SGHRS, CDR2 YFSETQ. This CDR3 contains 12 residues. V gave up 5 bases and J gave up 4 bases, with 9 bases separating them. As DNA, the CDR3 is TGCGCCAGCAGGGTGGGGAGCACTGAAGCTTTCTTT. Its translation: CASRVGSTEAFF.

This chain connects TRBV9 to TRBJ2-7, with TRBD1 matching 9 bases. Germline CDR1 is SGDLS and CDR2 is YYNGEE. The CDR3 spans 18 residues. V lost 2 bases and J lost 3; bases outside the gene matches: 15. The CDR3 region is CASSVEREPGTGIYEQYF. The CDR3 DNA sequence: TGTGCCAGCAGCGTCGAAAGAGAGCCCGGGACAGGGATCTACGAGCAGTACTTC.

The gene calls are TRBV6-6 and TRBJ1-2; 7 bases match TRBD1. Germline trimming cut 6 bases from V and 6 bases from J; bases unmatched to any gene: 7. The CDR3 spans 13 residues. Per the germline V gene, CDR1 is MNHNY and CDR2 is SVGAGI (reference sequence). The CDR3 protein is CASSRGGSDGYTF. CDR3 sequence (DNA): TGTGCCAGCAGCCGAGGGGGCAGTGATGGCTACACCTTC.

The rearrangement uses TRBV3-1 (or the pseudogene TRBV3-2) and TRBJ2-4; 7 bases match TRBD2. There are 14 residues in the CDR3. V gave up 1 base and J gave up 3 bases; unmatched junction bases: 0. Germline values: CDR1 LGHDT, CDR2 YNNKEL (reference sequence). CDR3 nucleotide sequence: TGTGCCAGCAGCCAAGGGGGGGGCAAAAACATTCAGTACTTC. Its protein is CASSQGGGKNIQYF.